Here is one TCR beta chain with its context. What it binds is not known. Via MiXCR, TCRdb re-called the RT-PCR reads, giving one row per CDR3 protein. The data show about 780,000 distinct CDR3 sequences, roughly 20% seen once. The data stem from a study of response to subunit inactivated influenza vaccine. Study observations and caveats: Authors suggested each seasonal flu vaccination may recruit only limited numbers of new T cells.

The CDR3 contains 12 residues. Germline V CDR1 and CDR2: KGHSH, LQKENI. Trimming took 1 base from V and 7 from J, leaving 7 bases between them. This receptor was identified in a man between 45 and 60 years old who received an inactivated influenza vaccine. The sample was PBMCs from blood, taken more than 4 days after vaccination. This chain links TRBV18 with TRBJ1-1; D uncertain. CDR3 loop: CASSPRRYEAFF. In DNA, the CDR3 is TGTGCCAGCTCACCACGGCGGTATGAAGCTTTCTTT. The full variable domain, in which reference TRBV18 and TRBJ1-1 provide the parts outside the CDR3, is NAGVMQNPRHLVRRRGQEARLRCSPMKGHSHVYWYRQLPEEGLKFMVYLQKENIIDESGMPKERFSAEFPKEGPSILRIQQVVRGDSAAYFCASSPRRYEAFFGQGTRLTVV.